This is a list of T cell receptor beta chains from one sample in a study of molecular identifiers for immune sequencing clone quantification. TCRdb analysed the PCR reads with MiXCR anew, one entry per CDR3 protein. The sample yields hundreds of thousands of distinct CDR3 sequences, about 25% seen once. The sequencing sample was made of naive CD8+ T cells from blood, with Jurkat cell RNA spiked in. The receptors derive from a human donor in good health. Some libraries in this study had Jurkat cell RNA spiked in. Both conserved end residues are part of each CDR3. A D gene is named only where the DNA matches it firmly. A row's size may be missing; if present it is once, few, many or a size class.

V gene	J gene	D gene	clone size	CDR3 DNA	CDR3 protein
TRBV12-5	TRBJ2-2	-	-	TGTACTAGTGATTCGAACACCGGGGAGCTGTTTTTT	CTSDSNTGELFF
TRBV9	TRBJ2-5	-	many	TGTGCCAGCAGCGTTACGAGTTGGGCGGAGACCCAGTACTTC	CASSVTSWAETQYF
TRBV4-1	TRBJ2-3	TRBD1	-	TGCGCCAGCAGCCGAAAGCCAGGGGGCTTAGGAACAGATACGCAGTATTTT	CASSRKPGGLGTDTQYF
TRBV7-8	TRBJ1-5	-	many	TGTGCCAGCAGCTCGGCCGGGGGCCATCAGCCCCAGCATTTT	CASSSAGGHQPQHF
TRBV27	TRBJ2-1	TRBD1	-	TGTGCCAGCCGAACTTTGGGACAGGGTAATGAGCAGTTCTTC	CASRTLGQGNEQFF
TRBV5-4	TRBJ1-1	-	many	TGTGCCAGCAGCTTGGGGGTTTACAGGGTAGATGACACTGAAGCTTTCTTT	CASSLGVYRVDDTEAFF
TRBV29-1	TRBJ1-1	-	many	TGCAGCGTTGAAGACCCCGGGACCGGGACACATAACCTAGCTTTCTTT	CSVEDPGTGTHNLAFF
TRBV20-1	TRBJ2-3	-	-	TGCAGTGCTCGCGAGACTAGCACAGATACGCAGTATTTT	CSARETSTDTQYF
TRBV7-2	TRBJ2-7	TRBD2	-	TGTGCCAGCAGCTTAGCGGCTCTAGCGGGGGGCTGGTCCTACGAGCAGTACTTC	CASSLAALAGGWSYEQYF
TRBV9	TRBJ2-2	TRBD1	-	TGTGCCAGCAGCCCAAGGACAGGGGCGGACACCGGGGAGCTGTTTTTT	CASSPRTGADTGELFF
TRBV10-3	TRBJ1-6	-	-	TGTGCCATCAGTCCCACGGTGATGTCGGGTATCGTTTATAATTCACCCCTCCACTTT	CAISPTVMSGIVYNSPLHF
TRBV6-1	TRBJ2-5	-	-	TGTGCCAGCAGTGAATTAGTCACGGGCCATACCCAGTACTTC	CASSELVTGHTQYF
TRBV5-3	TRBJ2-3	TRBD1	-	TGTGCCAGCAGCTCACAGGGGTCGTTCACAGATACGCAGTATTTT	CASSSQGSFTDTQYF
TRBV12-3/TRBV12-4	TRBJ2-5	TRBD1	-	TGTGCCAGCAGTCCATCAGGGGGCTTCGAGACCCAGTACTTC	CASSPSGGFETQYF
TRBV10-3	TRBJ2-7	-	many	TGTGCCATTGGCGGGGATTCCTACGAGCAGTACTTC	CAIGGDSYEQYF
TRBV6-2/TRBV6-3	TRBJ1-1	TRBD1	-	TGTGCCAGCAGTTACCCACCCGGGACAGGGAACACTGAAGCTTTCTTT	CASSYPPGTGNTEAFF
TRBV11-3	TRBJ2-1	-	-	TGTGCCAGCAGCCACGGCAGTGTAGGTGAGCAGTTCTTC	CASSHGSVGEQFF
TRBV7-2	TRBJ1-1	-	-	TGTGCCAGCACCGAACTCATTGGAGGTAACGCTGATGCTTTCTTT	CASTELIGGNADAFF
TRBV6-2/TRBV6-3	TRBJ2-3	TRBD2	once	TGTGCCAGCAGCCGCCGGGTGAGCGGGAGGGCCCCAGATACGCAGTATTTT	CASSRRVSGRAPDTQYF
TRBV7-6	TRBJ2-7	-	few	TGTGCCAGCAGCTTAGAGGCAGAGGGAGCCTACGAGCAGTACTTC	CASSLEAEGAYEQYF
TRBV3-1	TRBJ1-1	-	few	TGTGCCAGCAGCCAAGAGGACTGGAACACTGAAGCTTTCTTT	CASSQEDWNTEAFF
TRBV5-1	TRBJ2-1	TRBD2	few	TGCGCCAGCAGCTTGGGGACTAGCGGAGCTAGTGGGCAGTTCTTC	CASSLGTSGASGQFF
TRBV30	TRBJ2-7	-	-	TGTGCCTGGAGTGTGGCGCCCCACCTCGAGCAGTACTTC	CAWSVAPHLEQYF
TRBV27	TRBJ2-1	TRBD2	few	TGTGCCAGCAGCCAGACTAGCGGGGGGGCCCATGAGCAGTTCTTC	CASSQTSGGAHEQFF
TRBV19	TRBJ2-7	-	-	TGTGCCAGTAGTATAGGTAGGGGAACTTCCTACGAGCAGTACTTC	CASSIGRGTSYEQYF
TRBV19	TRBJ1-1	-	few	TGTGCCAGTAAATACAGTGCGTCGCCTGAAGCTTTCTTT	CASKYSASPEAFF
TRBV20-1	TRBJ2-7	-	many	TGCAGTGCTAGAGCCGCAGAAACGTTCTACGAGCAGTACTTC	CSARAAETFYEQYF
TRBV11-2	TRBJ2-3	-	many	TGTGCCAGCAGCTTAGGAAGTGGGGGCACAGATACGCAGTATTTT	CASSLGSGGTDTQYF
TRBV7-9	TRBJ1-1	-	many	TGTGCCAGCAGCTTAGCGCGGGTGAACACTGAAGCTTTCTTT	CASSLARVNTEAFF
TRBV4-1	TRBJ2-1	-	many	TGCGCCAGCAGCCATATAGCAGGGGTTGACAATGAGCAGTTCTTC	CASSHIAGVDNEQFF
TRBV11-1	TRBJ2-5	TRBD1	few	TGTGCCAGCAGCTTAGTGGACAGGGGTCTGTACCAAGAGACCCAGTACTTC	CASSLVDRGLYQETQYF
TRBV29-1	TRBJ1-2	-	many	TGCAGCGTTGAAGAAACAGGACCTTTTGGCTACACCTTC	CSVEETGPFGYTF
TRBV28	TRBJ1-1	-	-	TGTGCCAGCAGTTTAAACAGGCCGGACACTGAAGCTTTCTTT	CASSLNRPDTEAFF
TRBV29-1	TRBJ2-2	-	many	TGCAGCGTGGCCGGGACAAGGGGGACCGGGGAGCTGTTTTTT	CSVAGTRGTGELFF
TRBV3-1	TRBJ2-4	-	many	TGTGCCAGCAGCCAAGAGCAGGGGAGGAAAAACATTCAGTACTTC	CASSQEQGRKNIQYF
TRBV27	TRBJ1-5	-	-	TGTGCCAGCAGTTTATCATCTTGGCAGCCCCAGCATTTT	CASSLSSWQPQHF
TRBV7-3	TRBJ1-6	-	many	TGTGCCAGCAGCTTAGTCGTAGATAATTCACCCCTCCACTTT	CASSLVVDNSPLHF
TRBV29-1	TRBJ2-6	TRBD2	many	TGCAGCGTCGGGGGGTCATCTGGGGCCAACGTCCTGACTTTC	CSVGGSSGANVLTF
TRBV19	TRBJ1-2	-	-	TGTGCCAGTAGTATCCGGATGGGGGGGGACTATGGCTACACCTTC	CASSIRMGGDYGYTF
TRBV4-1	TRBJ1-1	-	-	TGCGCCAGCAGCCAGCCCCCGGGGGCTAACACTGGAGCTTTCTTT	CASSQPPGANTGAFF
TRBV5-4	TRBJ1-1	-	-	TGTGCCAGCAGCTTTTCTGGCGGGCTGAACACTGAAGCTTTCTTT	CASSFSGGLNTEAFF
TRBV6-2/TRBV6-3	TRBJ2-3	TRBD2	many	TGTGCCAGCAGCCGCCTCTTCCAGCGGGGGCTAGATACGCAGTATTTT	CASSRLFQRGLDTQYF
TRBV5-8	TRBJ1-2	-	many	TGTGCCAGCAGTTTACGACATCTTAACACATATGGCTACACCTTC	CASSLRHLNTYGYTF
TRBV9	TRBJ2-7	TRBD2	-	TGTGCCAGCAGCGTAGTGTCTCTAGCGGCAACCTACGAGCAGTACTTC	CASSVVSLAATYEQYF
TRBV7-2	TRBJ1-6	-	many	TGTGCCAGCAGCTTAGTTACGTCCCCCGGGTCACCCCTCCACTTT	CASSLVTSPGSPLHF
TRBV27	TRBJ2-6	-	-	TGTGCCAGCAGTTTCCTCGACAGTAGGGGGGCCAACGTCCTGACTTTC	CASSFLDSRGANVLTF
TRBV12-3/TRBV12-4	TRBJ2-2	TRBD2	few	TGTGCCAGCAGTGACGCTGGGACTAGATTCCCCGGGGAGCTGTTTTTT	CASSDAGTRFPGELFF
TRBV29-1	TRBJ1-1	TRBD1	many	TGCAGCGTTGGGACGCACGGGACAGGGGCTTGGACTGAAGCTTTCTTT	CSVGTHGTGAWTEAFF
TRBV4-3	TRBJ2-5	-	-	TGCGCCAGCAGCCAAGATGTAACGTGGCGCGGGGAGACCCAGTACTTC	CASSQDVTWRGETQYF
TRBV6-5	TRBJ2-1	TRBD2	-	TGTGCCAGCAGTACCCGTCTAGCGGGGGAGTCCTACAATGAGCAGTTCTTC	CASSTRLAGESYNEQFF
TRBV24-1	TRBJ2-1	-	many	TGTGCCCGCGGTAAAGCGGGTGAGCAGTTCTTC	CARGKAGEQFF
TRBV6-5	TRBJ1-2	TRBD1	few	TGTGCCAGCAGCGGGACAGGAGGTTTGGATGGCTACACCTTC	CASSGTGGLDGYTF
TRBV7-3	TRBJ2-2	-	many	TGTGCCAGCAGCTTATACTCTGGGGCCACCGGGGAGCTGTTTTTT	CASSLYSGATGELFF
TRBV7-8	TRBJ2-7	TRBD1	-	TGTGCCAGCAGCTTCGACAGGGGGAACTCGTACGAGCAGTACTTC	CASSFDRGNSYEQYF
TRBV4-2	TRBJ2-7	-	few	TGTGCCAGCAGCCAAGACGGGGGAGTAGGAGAGCAGTACTTC	CASSQDGGVGEQYF
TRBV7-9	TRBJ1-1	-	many	TGTGCCAGCAGGGGAGCAATTTCGGACACTGAAGCTTTCTTT	CASRGAISDTEAFF
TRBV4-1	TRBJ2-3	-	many	TGCGCCAGCAGCCATTCCGGGACTTCTACAAACACAGATACGCAGTATTTT	CASSHSGTSTNTDTQYF
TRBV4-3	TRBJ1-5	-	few	TGCGCCAGCATTTCGATAACTTATAGCAATCAGCCCCAGCATTTT	CASISITYSNQPQHF
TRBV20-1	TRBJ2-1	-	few	TGCAGTGCGGTGAACCGGGGTTCCTACAATGAGCAGTTCTTC	CSAVNRGSYNEQFF